Listed here are 23 T cell receptor beta chains from one sample, sequenced in a study of lymphopenia after photon versus proton radiotherapy. Clones were read by immunoSEQ multiplex PCR, and TCRdb kept only the in-frame ones, dropping some. Counted here are 20,000 to 30,000 clones, about 80% occurring once; the ten biggest clones make up roughly 23%. Material: peripheral blood, obtained from a patient treated with photon-based radiotherapy. These receptors originate from a middle-aged man with gastric cancer.

V gene TRBV5-1 combines with J gene TRBJ1-2, with 9 bases fitting TRBD1. Per germline, CDR1 SGHRS and CDR2 YFSETQ. This CDR3 has 15 residues. The ends lost 2 bases at V and 5 bases at J; junction bases unmatched: 7. CDR3 DNA sequence: TGCGCCAGCAGCTTCGGCCGGGGACAGGGTTATGGCTACACCTTC. Amino acid sequence: CASSFGRGQGYGYTF.

The genes are TRBV6-5 and TRBJ2-2; the D gene is possibly TRBD1 (5 bases). CDR1 is MNHEY and CDR2 is SVGAGI in the germline V gene. The CDR3 runs to 13 residues. V lost 7 bases and J 4 bases, leaving 10 bases between the germline ends. CDR3 nucleotide sequence: TGTGCCAGCACTAGACAGTCCACCGGGGAGCTGTTTTTT. It codes for CASTRQSTGELFF.

The V gene is TRBV18, the J gene TRBJ1-6, with D perhaps matching TRBD1 (5 bases). CDR1 and CDR2 from the germline V gene are KGHSH and LQKENI. Trimming stripped 6 bases from V and 7 bases from J, with 16 bases between. This CDR3 comprises 15 residues. The CDR3 loop is CASSSRAWGNSPLHF. CDR3 nucleotides: TGTGCCAGCTCGTCCAGGGCCTGGGGAAATTCACCCCTCCACTTT.

This sequence joins TRBV6-1 and TRBJ1-1, with TRBD1 identical over 8 bases. V was clipped by 7 bases and J by 6 bases; unmatched bases: 7. This CDR3 has 13 amino acids. Germline loops: CDR1 MNHNS, CDR2 SASEGT. CDR3 in amino acids: CASKHRGLSEAFF. CDR3 coding DNA: TGTGCCAGCAAACACAGGGGGTTGTCTGAAGCTTTCTTT.

The chain couples TRBV2 to TRBJ2-2; TRBD1 matches at 7 bases. Germline CDR1 reads SNHLY; CDR2 reads FYNNEI. The length of the CDR3 is 16 residues. V lost 1 base to trimming and J lost 1 base; unmatched junction nucleotides: 3. Here the CDR3 DNA reads TGTGCCAGCAGTGAAGTTCCAGGGGGGAACACCGGGGAGCTGTTTTTT. Residues: CASSEVPGGNTGELFF.

The chain recombines TRBV4-3 with TRBJ1-2; D is unclear. Germline lookup yields CDR1 LGHNA and CDR2 YSLEER. CDR3 length: 15 amino acids. V was clipped by 0 bases and J by 1 base, with 9 bases between them. The CDR3 nucleotides read TGCGCCAGCAGCCAAGATCTGACGGGTAACTATGGCTACACCTTC. Encoded protein: CASSQDLTGNYGYTF.

This clone was counted a single time. The chain couples TRBV10-3 to TRBJ1-1; D possibly corresponds to TRBD1 (6 bases). The V end lost 1 base, the J end lost 1 base, and 13 bases lay between the germline ends. CDR3 length: 16 residues. Germline CDR1 ENHRY, CDR2 SYGVKD. CDR3 sequence (DNA): TGTGCCATCAGTGAGTATGATCTGACAGGGAACACTGAAGCTTTCTTT. It encodes CAISEYDLTGNTEAFF.

The chain uses TRBV11-2 and TRBJ2-5; possible D gene TRBD2, 6 bases. V gave up 4 bases and J gave up 11 bases, with 17 bases separating them. This CDR3 spans 13 amino acids. The germline CDR1 and CDR2 sequences are SGHAT and FQNNGV. The CDR3 coding sequence is TGTGCCAGCAGCTCGACCGGGGGACCGGGGCAGTACTTC. Translating it yields CASSSTGGPGQYF.

Here the CDR3 DNA reads TGCAGCGTTGTTTTAACGGGGTTACAAGAGACCCAGTACTTC. It codes for CSVVLTGLQETQYF. The chain carries TRBV29-1 and TRBJ2-5; the D gene is possibly TRBD2 (5 bases). The ends were cut back, 4 bases at V and 2 bases at J, with 14 bases in the middle. Per the germline V gene, CDR1 is SQVTM and CDR2 is ANQGSEA. There are 14 residues in the CDR3.

This clone showed up just once. The chain recombines TRBV10-3 with TRBJ1-1, with a possible D match to TRBD1 (6 bases). The CDR3 has 17 amino acids. CDR1 and CDR2 (germline): ENHRY, SYGVKD. Trimming took 4 bases from V and 7 from J, leaving 25 bases between them. The CDR3 loop is CAISVVFGAGDEGEAFF. In DNA form, the CDR3 reads TGTGCCATCAGTGTGGTTTTTGGGGCAGGGGATGAGGGTGAAGCTTTCTTT.

V usage is TRBV6-1 and J usage is TRBJ1-6; weak D call: TRBD1 (6 bases). Germline CDR1 and CDR2: MNHNS and SASEGT. V shed 1 base and J shed 7 bases, with 11 bases lying between them. This CDR3 is 15 amino acids long. Here the CDR3 DNA reads TGTGCCAGCAGTGAAGGGACAGACCTCAATTCACCCCTCCACTTT. Translated, it gives CASSEGTDLNSPLHF.

This clone is classed as medium-sized (0.01 to 0.1%). This sequence joins TRBV7-8 and TRBJ1-1; D is perhaps TRBD1 (5 bases). Germline loops: CDR1 SGHVS, CDR2 FQNEAQ. V was clipped by 1 base and J by 6 bases, with 9 bases between them. The CDR3 consists of 13 residues. Here the CDR3 reads CASSLGRGAEAFF. CDR3 in DNA: TGTGCCAGCAGCTTAGGTCGGGGCGCTGAAGCTTTCTTT.

V and J are TRBV18 and TRBJ2-7; tentative D call: TRBD2 (6 bases). V was trimmed by 4 bases and J by 0 bases, leaving 10 bases between them. The germline CDR1 and CDR2 sequences are KGHSH and LQKENI. The CDR3 is made up of 14 amino acids. The CDR3 DNA is TGTGCCAGCTCACTATCGACTAGCTCCTACGAGCAGTACTTC. It codes for CASSLSTSSYEQYF.

The genes are TRBV18 and TRBJ2-4; 9 bases agree with TRBD1. V shed 2 bases and J 1 base; nucleotides not matched to a gene: 6. The CDR3 consists of 17 residues. CDR1 KGHSH and CDR2 LQKENI come from the germline V gene. This CDR3 reads CASSPATGGPAKNIQYF. CDR3 nucleotides: TGTGCCAGCTCACCAGCTACAGGGGGCCCGGCCAAAAACATTCAGTACTTC. Full variable domain (outside the CDR3, taken from reference TRBV18 and TRBJ2-4): NAGVMQNPRHLVRRRGQEARLRCSPMKGHSHVYWYRQLPEEGLKFMVYLQKENIIDESGMPKERFSAEFPKEGPSILRIQQVVRGDSAAYFCASSPATGGPAKNIQYFGAGTRLSVL.

This clone appeared a single time. This chain joins TRBV4-2 and TRBJ2-2, with 8 nucleotides matching TRBD2. The CDR3 totals 15 residues. Per the germline V gene, CDR1 is LGHNA and CDR2 is YNFKEQ. After removal of 2 bases from V and 7 bases from J, the junction contained 6 bases not matched to a gene. The CDR3 nucleotides are TGTGCCAGCAGCCAACCGGGGGGGGCTAACGGGGAGCTGTTTTTT. It codes for CASSQPGGANGELFF.

This chain links TRBV11-2 with TRBJ1-1, with D perhaps TRBD1 (6 bases). The V gene's germline CDR1 is SGHAT and CDR2 FQNNGV. Trimming shortened V by 1 base and J by 4 bases, and 13 bases separated the two germline ends. The CDR3 covers 15 residues. Written as DNA, the CDR3 is TGTGCCAGCAGCTTAGTTTGGGGGCGGGGCACTGAAGCTTTCTTT. This encodes CASSLVWGRGTEAFF.

This clone has just one count. The V and J genes are TRBV5-5 and TRBJ2-5; TRBD1 is a possible D gene (6 bases). CDR3 length equals 12 residues. The V and J ends lost 4 bases and 4 bases respectively, with 8 bases between them. From germline, CDR1 is SGHKS and CDR2 YYEKEE (reference sequence). CDR3 DNA: TGTGCCAGCAGCGAACAGGGAGAGACCCAGTACTTC. Its protein product is CASSEQGETQYF.

This clone is judged medium-sized (0.01 to 0.1%). V and J are TRBV5-5 and TRBJ1-1; D gene ambiguous. Germline V CDR1 and CDR2: SGHKS, YYEKEE (reference sequence). This CDR3 spans 11 amino acids. Trimming stripped 2 bases from V and 11 bases from J, with 10 bases between. For the CDR3, the DNA is TGTGCCAGCAGCTTAGCAGTCGGGGCTTTCTTT. Its translation: CASSLAVGAFF.

The chain links TRBV5-1 to TRBJ1-1; D gene ambiguous. V was pared by 3 bases and J by 1 base, with 13 bases between. Germline CDR1 is SGHRS and CDR2 is YFSETQ. The CDR3 spans 15 residues. CDR3 residues: CASSSKVGRNTEAFF. The CDR3 DNA is TGCGCCAGCAGCTCAAAGGTGGGAAGGAACACTGAAGCTTTCTTT.

The chain uses TRBV9 and TRBJ2-3; TRBD2 matches 12 bases. The V segment lost 3 bases and the J segment 8 bases; nucleotides outside the gene matches: 4. The CDR3 consists of 14 residues. Germline lookup yields CDR1 SGDLS and CDR2 YYNGEE. CDR3 loop: CASSASGLAGTQYF. Written as DNA, the CDR3 is TGTGCCAGCAGCGCCTCGGGACTAGCGGGTACGCAGTATTTT.

The chain joins TRBV10-3 to TRBJ2-7; TRBD2 might be the D (6 bases). The CDR3 consists of 14 residues. Germline V gene sequence: CDR1 ENHRY, CDR2 SYGVKD. Trimming cost V 3 bases and J 5 bases, with 14 bases left between them. CDR3 residues: CAISEGGGSHEQYF. DNA of the CDR3: TGTGCCATCAGTGAAGGTGGGGGGTCCCACGAGCAGTACTTC.

As to this clone: Other nucleotide sequences from this sample produce the same CDR3. The genes are TRBV11-2 and TRBJ2-7; 8 bases align to TRBD2. The junction had 5 bases not matched to a gene; V was cut back by 4 bases and J by 3 bases. The length of the CDR3 is 14 residues. In germline, CDR1 is SGHAT, CDR2 FQNNGV. Here the CDR3 reads CASSSSGGRYEQYF. The CDR3 nucleotides are TGTGCCAGCAGCTCGAGCGGGGGTCGCTACGAGCAGTACTTC.

J is TRBJ2-2 and V is TRBV12-5; maybe TRBD1 (6 bases). Germline V gene data show CDR1 as LGHNT and CDR2 as FRNRAP. The CDR3 totals 16 residues. The V end lost 0 bases, the J end lost 1 base, and 9 bases lay between the germline ends. The CDR3 sequence is CASGLVETGNTGELFF. The CDR3 DNA follows: TGTGCTAGTGGTTTGGTAGAGACAGGGAACACCGGGGAGCTGTTTTTT.